This T cell receptor beta chain was retrieved from a study of blood T cell repertoires in COVID-19. Study in general: Some COVID-19 samples were acute and others convalescent; all came from the United States, Italy and Spain. Sample material is recorded as cDNA or gDNA derived from T cells, B-cell-depleted T cells, or PBMCs.

Seattle's enrolled individuals joined amid active infection and were then monitored longitudinally. The germline V gene has CDR1 SGHDT and CDR2 YYEEEE. The CDR3 runs to 12 residues. Trimming took off 4 bases at V and 5 bases at J, with 9 bases between the two ends. Measured with immunoSEQ multiplex PCR; TCRdb has only the in-frame clones, and not every one. The table shows around 260,000 clones, with around 85% occurring only once. Input material: peripheral blood. The chain is built from TRBV5-6 and TRBJ1-2, with D tentatively TRBD1 (5 bases). This receptor was identified in a human donor with COVID-19, enrolled during active disease. The donor label of this sample is uncertain. Here the CDR3 DNA reads TGTGCCAGCAGCGCAGACAGATATGGCTACACCTTC. It encodes CASSADRYGYTF.